The 16 T cell receptor beta chains in this list originate from one sample, sequenced in a study of response to subunit inactivated influenza vaccine. TCRdb ran MiXCR on the RT-PCR reads and lists one entry per CDR3 protein. The sample yields approximately 530,000 distinct CDR3 sequences, approximately 7.7% seen once. The sequenced sample was PBMCs from blood, obtained around 25 months after vaccination. The receptor source for this set is a man aged 50 to 69 who received an inactivated influenza vaccine.

V and J are TRBV29-1 and TRBJ1-1; D is perhaps TRBD1 (5 bases). This CDR3 comprises 14 residues. V lost 6 bases and J lost 0, with 14 bases in between. Germline CDR1 is SQVTM and CDR2 is ANQGSEA. CDR3: CSVAMGGVNTEAFF. The DNA of the CDR3 is TGCAGCGTCGCCATGGGGGGTGTGAACACTGAAGCTTTCTTT.

This clonotype occurred a few times. The chain employs TRBV6-1 and TRBJ1-6, with 7 positions matching TRBD1. With V trimmed by 5 bases and J by 7 bases, 11 bases remained unmatched. The CDR3 spans 16 residues. The germline CDR1 and CDR2 sequences are MNHNS and SASEGT. CDR3 sequence reads: CASSTHRGAENSPLHF. The CDR3 DNA reads TGTGCCAGCAGTACCCACAGGGGAGCAGAGAATTCACCCCTCCACTTT.

The sample holds a few counts of this clonotype. This chain uses TRBV7-9 with TRBJ1-1; the D gene is possibly TRBD1 (5 bases). V was clipped by 5 bases and J by 1 base, with 17 bases between them. This CDR3 has 16 residues. Germline CDR1 is SEHNR and CDR2 is FQNEAQ (reference sequence). CDR3 amino acids: CASSRFRDQGNTEAFF. The CDR3 nucleotides are TGTGCCAGCAGCCGCTTCAGGGATCAAGGGAACACTGAAGCTTTCTTT. The full variable domain, its missing parts supplied by reference TRBV7-9 and TRBJ1-1, is DTGVSQNPRHKITKRGQNVTFRCDPISEHNRLYWYRQTLGQGPEFLTYFQNEAQLEKSRLLSDRFSAERPKGSFSTLEIQRTEQGDSAMYLCASSRFRDQGNTEAFFGQGTRLTVV.

In its sample, this clonotype was seen many times. The chain employs TRBV6-2 or TRBV6-3 and TRBJ2-7; 11 positions match TRBD1. The CDR3 runs 15 residues. V shed 4 bases, J shed 5 bases, and the junction held 7 bases outside the gene matches. CDR1 and CDR2 (germline): MNHEY, SVGEGT. The CDR3 sequence is CASSSVRTGGDEQYF. The CDR3 DNA is TGTGCCAGCAGTTCCGTGAGGACAGGGGGCGACGAGCAGTACTTC.

This clonotype was seen a few times. This chain links TRBV4-2 with TRBJ2-7; 14 nucleotides align to TRBD2. Germline V CDR1 and CDR2: LGHNA, YNFKEQ. The CDR3 runs to 14 residues. The V gene end was trimmed by 3 bases and the J gene end by 8 bases; junction bases not matched to a gene: 3. CDR3 DNA sequence: TGTGCCAGCAGCCATGGGACTAGCGGGAGTAAGCAGTACTTC. This sequence encodes CASSHGTSGSKQYF.

There are many counts of this clonotype. J is TRBJ2-2 and V is TRBV5-1, with D tentatively TRBD2 (6 bases). V was clipped by 4 bases and J by 2 bases, with 12 bases between them. Per germline, CDR1 SGHRS and CDR2 YFSETQ. The CDR3 contains 15 residues. CDR3 nucleotides: TGCGCCAGCAGCCACGGCGGGGTAAACACCGGGGAGCTGTTTTTT. This translates into CASSHGGVNTGELFF. The full variable domain, rest sourced from reference TRBV5-1 and TRBJ2-2, is KAGVTQTPRYLIKTRGQQVTLSCSPISGHRSVSWYQQTPGQGLQFLFEYFSETQRNKGNFPGRFSGRQFSNSRSEMNVSTLELGDSALYLCASSHGGVNTGELFFGEGSRLTVL.

The table lists this clonotype with a few counts. The genes are TRBV6-5 and TRBJ2-7; D perhaps matches TRBD2 (6 bases). V was trimmed by 8 bases and J by 7 bases, leaving 15 bases between them. The CDR3 totals 12 residues. The V gene's germline CDR1 is MNHEY and CDR2 SVGAGI. The CDR3 DNA sequence: TGTGCCAGCGGACGTTGGGGGGAAGAGCAGTACTTC. Translated, it gives CASGRWGEEQYF.

This clonotype was seen many times. The junction and the germline gene differ at one end; a read error may be behind it. The V gene is TRBV4-3, the J gene TRBJ2-5; D may be TRBD2 (5 bases). Germline V gives CDR1 LGHNA, CDR2 YSLEER. The CDR3 sequence is 12 residues long. CDR3 in amino acids: CASSQEGETQYF. For the CDR3, the DNA is TGTGCCAGCAGCCAAGAGGGAGAGACCCAGTACTTC.

This chain connects TRBV12-3 or TRBV12-4 to TRBJ2-7; D uncertain. The length of the CDR3 is 14 residues. Between the trimmed V and J ends, which lost 6 bases and 0 bases, there was a span of 12 bases. Here the CDR3 reads CASRPVGFSYEQYF. The CDR3 DNA sequence: TGTGCCAGCAGGCCGGTCGGCTTCTCCTACGAGCAGTACTTC.

The sample holds many counts of this clonotype. The chain joins TRBV6-2 or TRBV6-3 to TRBJ1-1; maybe TRBD1 (5 bases). V shed 2 bases and J shed 7 bases, with 8 bases lying between them. This CDR3 is 12 amino acids long. Germline values: CDR1 MNHEY, CDR2 SVGEGT. DNA for the CDR3: TGTGCCAGCAGTTACCGCCAGGGTGAAGCTTTCTTT. It encodes CASSYRQGEAFF.

This clonotype appeared a few times. The CDR3, as DNA: TGCAGTCCCCGGGGGAAGAATGAGCAGTTCTTC. Translating gives CSPRGKNEQFF. This rearrangement joins TRBV20-1 to TRBJ2-1, with D maybe TRBD2 (6 bases). The CDR3 is made up of 11 amino acids. The germline gives CDR1 DFQATT, CDR2 SNEGSKA (reference sequence). Deletions cut 8 bases from V and 7 bases from J, with 12 bases between.

This clonotype was seen only a few times. The chain employs TRBV5-1 and TRBJ1-5; D is ambiguous. The CDR3 has 12 amino acids. Per germline, CDR1 SGHRS and CDR2 YFSETQ. Trimming removed 5 bases from V and 6 bases from J, with 9 bases in between. This CDR3 is CASSQATQPQHF. CDR3 DNA sequence: TGCGCCAGCAGTCAAGCGACTCAGCCCCAGCATTTT.

The sample holds a few counts of this clonotype. The genes are TRBV18 and TRBJ2-1; D is uncertain. The germline gives CDR1 KGHSH, CDR2 LQKENI. V lost 6 bases to trimming and J lost 1 base, with 13 bases between them. The length of the CDR3 is 15 residues. CDR3: CASSLVGRSYNEQFF. CDR3 nucleotides: TGTGCCAGCTCCCTTGTCGGACGGTCCTACAATGAGCAGTTCTTC.

In its sample, this clonotype was seen many times. The V call is TRBV7-8, the J call TRBJ2-3, with TRBD2 identical over 12 bases. V lost 11 bases and J lost 0; bases outside the gene matches: 12. CDR1 and CDR2 (germline): SGHVS, FQNEAQ. This CDR3 spans 17 amino acids. The CDR3 nucleotides read TGTGCCGTACTAGTCTGGACTAGCGGGACTAGCACAGATACGCAGTATTTT. Translation gives CAVLVWTSGTSTDTQYF.

The chain joins TRBV7-2 to TRBJ1-2, with D uncertain. V lost 2 bases and J 0 bases, leaving 13 bases between the germline ends. The CDR3 runs to 16 residues. The germline CDR1 and CDR2 sequences are SGHTA and FQGNSA. CDR3 region: CASSLTGTEPNYGYTF. CDR3 coding DNA: TGTGCCAGCAGCTTAACGGGAACCGAACCTAACTATGGCTACACCTTC.

The table lists this clonotype with many counts. The V call is TRBV3-1, the J call TRBJ2-7; 8 bases are shared with TRBD1. The trim removed 1 base at V and 4 bases at J, leaving 6 bases unmatched. Germline V gives CDR1 LGHDT, CDR2 YNNKEL (reference sequence). CDR3 size: 15 residues. The CDR3 reads CASSQGTGRGYEQYF. CDR3 coding DNA: TGTGCCAGCAGCCAAGGGACAGGGCGTGGGTACGAGCAGTACTTC.